The T cell receptor (beta chain) described here comes from a study of blood T cell repertoires in COVID-19 (dated by TCRdb to between 2020 and 2021). In terms of the full investigation: Samples from collaborators originated in the United States, Italy and Spain and spanned both the acute and convalescent phases of COVID-19. The sample metadata nearly always contained a de-identified subject ID, COVID-19 status, age in years and sex. Subjects who had been exposed to COVID-19, were actively infected with it, or had recovered from it provided the deeply sampled blood TCRbeta repertoires that made up the dataset. The repertoires were released in a freely available public database meant as a resource for research on the immune response to SARS-CoV-2. Samples were obtained from the ongoing ImmuneRACE study (first 160 participants) and from 1,254 subjects provided by 6 global collaborators. Where HLA class I and class II types were available, the types were taken from metadata supplied by the sample provider, not from assay-based typing. The prospective study material was composed of cDNA or gDNA derived from T cells, B-cell-depleted T cells, or PBMCs. Paper-wide results and their limitations: Clinical and demographic metadata were provided uncurated, with the amount varying by source and participant.

The count of this clone is one. The specificity of this receptor is unknown. An end of the junction differs from the germline gene, which may be a read error. Its CDR3 holds 13 amino acids, cysteine through phenylalanine. The sequence is cut down to CDR3 DNA, 39 bases in frame from base 1. As encoded in the germline V gene (reference sequence), CDR1 is SSHAT while CDR2 is FNYEAQ. TCRbeta CDR3 regions were amplified from genomic DNA using the immunoSEQ Assay, a bias-controlled multiplex PCR. Per the original workflow: The number of nucleated cells in each sample was estimated from the amplification of reference gene primers within the assay. To quantify the absolute abundance of each unique TCRbeta CDR3 rearrangement, sequence reads were collapsed and filtered. For each sample, productive Simpson clonality was calculated as the square root of Simpson's diversity index across productive rearrangements. Imported from immuneACCESS, the table was reduced by TCRdb to in-frame sequences with V and J called. These copies leave out some clones; in studies compared against another copy, an unresolved V gene accounts for under half, and the cause of the remainder is not known. V and J calls and clone size come straight from that table; D and trimming were deduced from the DNA. For this sample the table gives 200,000 to 300,000 clones, of which approximately 80% were detected only once. The ten most abundant clones make up around 9.2% of the sample.

Collaborating institutions collected whole blood in K2EDTA tubes following their own protocols. Collaborator samples were shipped for TCRbeta analysis as frozen whole blood, isolated PBMCs, or DNA extracted from either sample type. The rearrangement combines TRBV7-7 with TRBJ1-4, with no D gene named confidently. The clonotype comes from a human donor in a cohort sampled during active COVID-19. The material sequenced was peripheral blood. The nucleotide sequence reads TGTGCTAGCAGCGCAGATGTTAATGAAAAACTGTTTTTT. It codes for CASSADVNEKLFF.